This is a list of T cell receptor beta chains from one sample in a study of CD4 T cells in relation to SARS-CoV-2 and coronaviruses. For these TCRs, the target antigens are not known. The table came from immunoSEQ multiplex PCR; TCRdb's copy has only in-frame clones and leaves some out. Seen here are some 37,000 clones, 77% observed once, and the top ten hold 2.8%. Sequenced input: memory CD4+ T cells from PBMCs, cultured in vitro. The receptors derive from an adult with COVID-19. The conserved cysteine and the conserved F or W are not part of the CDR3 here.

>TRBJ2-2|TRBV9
ASSPTGPRTGELF
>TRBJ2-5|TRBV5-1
ASRTTSGIETQY
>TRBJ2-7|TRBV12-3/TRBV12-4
ASSSSYEQY
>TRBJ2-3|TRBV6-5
ATRSGGFTDTQY
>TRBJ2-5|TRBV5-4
ATNSDRGRGGSKGETQY
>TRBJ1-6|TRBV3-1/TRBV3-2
ASSRGSSYNSPLH
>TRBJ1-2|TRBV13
ASSLGVDGYT
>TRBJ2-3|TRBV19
ASSPLAGAADTQY
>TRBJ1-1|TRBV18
ASSPTGEATEAF
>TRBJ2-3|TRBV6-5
ASSYSPLDTQY
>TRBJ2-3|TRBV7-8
ASSSRLVDTQY
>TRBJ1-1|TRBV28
ASSRGGQAGMNTEAF
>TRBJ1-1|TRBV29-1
SVERQQNTEAF
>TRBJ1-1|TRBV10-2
ASSEIGWFGDTEAF
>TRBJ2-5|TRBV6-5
ASRRTPGQETQY
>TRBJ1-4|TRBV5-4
ASSEGTGGWNNEKLF
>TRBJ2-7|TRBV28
ASIPSGGYYEQY
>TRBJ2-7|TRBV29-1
SASPGDNEQY
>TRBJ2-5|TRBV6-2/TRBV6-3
ASSSISDRETQY
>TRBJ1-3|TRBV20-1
SAFGDTIY
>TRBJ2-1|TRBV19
ATRTATSGTRYNEQF
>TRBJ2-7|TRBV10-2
ASSINRGLNEQY
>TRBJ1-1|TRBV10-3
ATLPDRGQGIEAF
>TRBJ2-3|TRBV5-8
ASSLGTSGSTDTQY
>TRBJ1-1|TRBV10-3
AASNGGADTEAF
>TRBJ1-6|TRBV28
ASKRTETSYNSPLH
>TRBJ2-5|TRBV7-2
ASSLTRETQY
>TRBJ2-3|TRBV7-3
ASSDGTSSTDTQY
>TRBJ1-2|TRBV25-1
ASSFPIGTGGSYGYT
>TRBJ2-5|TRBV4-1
ASSPWTGQETQY
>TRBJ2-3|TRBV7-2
ASSLGTSGRGGGDTQY
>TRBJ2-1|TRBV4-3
ASSPEGGLAENEQF
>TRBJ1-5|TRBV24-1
ATSERRFDQPQH
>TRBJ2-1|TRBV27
ASSQGWARSNEQF
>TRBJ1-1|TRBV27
ASSLVQARMSTEAF
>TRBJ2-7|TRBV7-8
ASSFPRGAGEVWEQY
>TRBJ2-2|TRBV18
ASSRVGENTGELF